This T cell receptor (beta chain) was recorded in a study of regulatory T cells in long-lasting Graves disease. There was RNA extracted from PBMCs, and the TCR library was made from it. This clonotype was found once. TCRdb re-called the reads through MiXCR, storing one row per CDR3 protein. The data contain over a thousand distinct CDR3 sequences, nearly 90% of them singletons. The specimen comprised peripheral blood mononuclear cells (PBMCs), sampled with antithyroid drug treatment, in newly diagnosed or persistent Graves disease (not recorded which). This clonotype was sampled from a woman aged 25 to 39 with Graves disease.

The CDR3 nucleotides are TGTGCCAGCAGCTTAGAGGGCGGGAACCCCCACGCCTACGAGCAGTACTTC. It encodes CASSLEGGNPHAYEQYF. The chain employs TRBV7-9 and TRBJ2-7, with D maybe TRBD2 (6 bases). V was trimmed by 1 base and J by 2 bases, leaving 18 bases between them. This CDR3 region has 17 residues. Germline-derived CDR1 and CDR2 are SEHNR and FQNEAQ (reference sequence).